This TCR beta chain was captured in a study of multiple sclerosis patients with progressive multifocal leukoencephalopathy. The CDR3 length is 15 residues. The V gene's germline CDR1 is ENHRY and CDR2 SYGVKD. Trimming pared 2 bases from V and 3 bases from J, leaving 11 bases between. The assay was immunoSEQ multiplex PCR, and TCRdb's table has in-frame clones only and misses some. Found here are some 30,000 clones, around nine tenths of them singletons; the top ten hold about 1.1%. As to time point: before natalizumab initiation. Prior interferon beta treatment was universal, and the PML patients were all female.

The specimen sequenced was PBMCs. The rearrangement links TRBV10-3 to TRBJ1-3; weak D call: TRBD1 (5 bases). This receptor was obtained from a human donor with multiple sclerosis. Here the CDR3 reads CAISESRGSGNTIYF. The DNA for the CDR3 is TGTGCCATCAGTGAGAGTCGGGGGAGTGGAAACACCATATATTTT.